This is a list of T cell receptor beta chains from one sample in a study of control samples from healthy donors and cancer patients. TCRdb's table, derived via immunoSEQ multiplex PCR, lists solely in-frame clones and lacks some. The data contain some 170,000 clones, approximately 94% of them singletons. Sequencing was performed on PBMCs. The receptors originated from a man aged 60 to 75 with colorectal cancer. The CDR3 runs from the conserved cysteine through the conserved F or W. Each record gives: D gene, J gene, clone size, V gene, CDR3 DNA, CDR3 protein. A D gene is named only where the DNA matches it firmly. Part of the rows lack a size; the others show once, few, many or a class for expanded clones.

. TRBJ2-7 . TRBV4-1 TGCGCCAGCAGCCAGCGGGACACCACCTACGAGCAGTACTTC CASSQRDTTYEQYF
TRBD2 TRBJ2-1 . TRBV19 TGTGCCAGTAGTATAGGTAGAGAACTAGCGGGGGGGCCGGGTGAGCAGTTCTTC CASSIGRELAGGPGEQFF
. TRBJ2-7 . TRBV21-1 TGTGCCAGCAGCAAGAAGGGACAGATAGCCTACGAGCAGTACTTC CASSKKGQIAYEQYF
. TRBJ2-1 once TRBV30 TGTGCCTGTAGTATCTACAATGAGCAGTTCTTC CACSIYNEQFF
. TRBJ1-4 . TRBV28 TGTGCCAGCAGTTCCTCAGGGGCAACTAATGAAAAACTGTTTTTT CASSSSGATNEKLFF
. TRBJ1-3 . TRBV28 TGTGCCAGCAGTCCACCTAGCGTCTCTGGAAACACCATATATTTT CASSPPSVSGNTIYF
. TRBJ2-2 . TRBV27 TGTGCCAGCAGTTTATCGTTGGGCACCGGGGAGCTGTTTTTT CASSLSLGTGELFF
. TRBJ1-2 . TRBV10-3 TGTGCCATCAGTGAGTCTAAGAGGACAAATAACTATGGCTACACCTTC CAISESKRTNNYGYTF
TRBD1 TRBJ1-1 . TRBV5-1 TGCGCCAGCAGGCCAGGGGGCGCGACCACTGAAGCTTTCTTT CASRPGGATTEAFF
TRBD1 TRBJ2-7 . TRBV5-1 TGCGCCAGCAGCCCGGGAGGGACAGGGGACTTCTACGAGCAGTACTTC CASSPGGTGDFYEQYF
TRBD1 TRBJ1-2 . TRBV29-1 TGCAGCGTGACGGACAGGAACTATGGCTACACCTTC CSVTDRNYGYTF
TRBD1 TRBJ2-7 . TRBV5-4 TGTGCCAGCAGCCCGGGACAGAGCCTCGCCGAGCAGTACTTC CASSPGQSLAEQYF
TRBD2 TRBJ2-7 . TRBV7-2 TGTGCCAGCAGGCGGGGGAGGTCCTCCTACGAGCAGTACTTC CASRRGRSSYEQYF
. TRBJ2-2 once TRBV5-1 TGCGCCAGCAGCTTGTTATACGCGGTTTACACCGGGGAGCTGTTTTTT CASSLLYAVYTGELFF
. TRBJ1-1 . TRBV10-3 TGTGCCATCAGCCTAGGACAGTCGAACACTGAAGCTTTCTTT CAISLGQSNTEAFF
. TRBJ2-2 . TRBV24-1 TGTGCCACCAGTGATTTCACCGGGGAGCTGTTTTTT CATSDFTGELFF
TRBD1 TRBJ1-6 . TRBV13 TGTGCCAGCAGCCCTGAGGACAGGGGAAACCACTATAATTCACCCCTCCACTTT CASSPEDRGNHYNSPLHF
. TRBJ2-1 . TRBV6-5 TGTGCCAGCAGCCAAACCTCAGGGGGGAATGAGCAGTTCTTC CASSQTSGGNEQFF
TRBD1 TRBJ2-1 . TRBV11-3 TGTGCCAGCAGCTTAGGCCAACAGGGGAATGAGCAGTTCTTC CASSLGQQGNEQFF
. TRBJ1-2 . TRBV7-9 TGTGCCAGCAGCTTAGAAGCCTACACCTTC CASSLEAYTF
. TRBJ1-6 once TRBV27 TGTGCCAGCAGTTCGGGCCCGATTTTCGGGTCACCCCTCCACTTT CASSSGPIFGSPLHF
. TRBJ1-5 . TRBV5-6 TGTGCCAGCAGCTTCGGACGGCTTTCCAATCAGCCCCAGCATTTT CASSFGRLSNQPQHF
. TRBJ1-1 once TRBV6-5 TGTGCCAGCAAGATCGCCCCGGGCGTGACTGAAGCTTTCTTT CASKIAPGVTEAFF
. TRBJ1-1 . TRBV3-1/TRBV3-2 TGTGCCAGCACCAAAGGGGGGAACACTGAAGCTTTCTTT CASTKGGNTEAFF
. TRBJ2-1 . TRBV2 TGTGCCAGCAGTGAAAGGGGTAGCACTGGTGAGCAGTTCTTC CASSERGSTGEQFF
. TRBJ2-7 . TRBV19 TGTGCCAGTAGTTTCCGCTACACCGGGAGCTCCTACGAGCAGTACTTC CASSFRYTGSSYEQYF
. TRBJ2-7 . TRBV2 TGTGCCAGCAGCGGGGGTACGGGCTACGAGCAGTACTTC CASSGGTGYEQYF
. TRBJ2-1 . TRBV24-1 TGTGCCACCAGTACAGGCAACTACAATGAGCAGTTCTTC CATSTGNYNEQFF
. TRBJ1-5 . TRBV6-4 TGTGCCTCCCCCCCCCAGGGTCGTTTGGATCAGCCCCAGCATTTT CASPPQGRLDQPQHF